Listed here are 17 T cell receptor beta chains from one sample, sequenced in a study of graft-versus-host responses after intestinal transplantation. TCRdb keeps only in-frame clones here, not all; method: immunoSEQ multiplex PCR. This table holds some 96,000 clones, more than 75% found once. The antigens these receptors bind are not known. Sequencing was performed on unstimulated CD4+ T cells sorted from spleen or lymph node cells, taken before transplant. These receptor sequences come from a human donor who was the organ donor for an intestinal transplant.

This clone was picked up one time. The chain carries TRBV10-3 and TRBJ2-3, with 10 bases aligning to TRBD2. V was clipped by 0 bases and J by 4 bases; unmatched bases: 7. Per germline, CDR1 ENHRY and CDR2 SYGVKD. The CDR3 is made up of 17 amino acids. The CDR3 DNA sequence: TGTGCCATCAGTGAGTCGAAACGAGCGGGGGGGCCAGATACGCAGTATTTT. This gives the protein CAISESKRAGGPDTQYF.

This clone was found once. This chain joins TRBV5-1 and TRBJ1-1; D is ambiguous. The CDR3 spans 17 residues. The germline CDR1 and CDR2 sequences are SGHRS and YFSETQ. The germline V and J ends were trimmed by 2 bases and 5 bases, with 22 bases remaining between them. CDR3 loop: CASSLSSRAIRGTEAFF. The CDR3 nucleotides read TGCGCCAGCAGCTTAAGCTCCAGAGCGATACGCGGAACTGAAGCTTTCTTT. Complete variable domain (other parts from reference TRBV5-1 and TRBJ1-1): KAGVTQTPRYLIKTRGQQVTLSCSPISGHRSVSWYQQTPGQGLQFLFEYFSETQRNKGNFPGRFSGRQFSNSRSEMNVSTLELGDSALYLCASSLSSRAIRGTEAFFGQGTRLTVV.

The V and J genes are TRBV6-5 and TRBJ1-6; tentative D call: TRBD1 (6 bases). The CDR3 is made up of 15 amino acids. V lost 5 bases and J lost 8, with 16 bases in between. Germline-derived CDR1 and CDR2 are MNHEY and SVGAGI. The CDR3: CASSRGARGDSPLHF. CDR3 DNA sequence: TGTGCCAGCAGTAGGGGGGCCAGGGGCGATTCACCCCTCCACTTT.

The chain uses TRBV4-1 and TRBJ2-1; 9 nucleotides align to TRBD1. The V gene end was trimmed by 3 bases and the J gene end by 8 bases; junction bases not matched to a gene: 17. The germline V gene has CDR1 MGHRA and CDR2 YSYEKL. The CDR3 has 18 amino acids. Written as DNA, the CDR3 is TGCGCCAGCAGCCAGTATATCTGGACAGGGGAAAATGGGGATGAGCAGTTCTTC. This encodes CASSQYIWTGENGDEQFF.

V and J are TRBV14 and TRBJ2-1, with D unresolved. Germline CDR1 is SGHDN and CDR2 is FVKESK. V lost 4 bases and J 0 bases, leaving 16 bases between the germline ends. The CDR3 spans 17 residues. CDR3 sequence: CASSRKRTLYSYNEQFF. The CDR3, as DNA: TGTGCCAGCAGCCGAAAACGGACGCTTTACTCCTACAATGAGCAGTTCTTC.

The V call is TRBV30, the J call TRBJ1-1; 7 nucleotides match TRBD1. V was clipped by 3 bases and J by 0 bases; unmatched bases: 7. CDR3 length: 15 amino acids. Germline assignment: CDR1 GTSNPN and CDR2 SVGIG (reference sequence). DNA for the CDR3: TGTGCCTGGAGGGGAGGACAGGCAATGAACACTGAAGCTTTCTTT. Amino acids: CAWRGGQAMNTEAFF.

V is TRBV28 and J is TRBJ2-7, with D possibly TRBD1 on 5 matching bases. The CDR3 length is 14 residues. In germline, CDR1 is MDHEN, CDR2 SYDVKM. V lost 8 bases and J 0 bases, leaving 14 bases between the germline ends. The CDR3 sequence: CASGPRERSYEQYF. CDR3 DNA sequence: TGTGCCAGCGGACCCAGGGAACGCTCCTACGAGCAGTACTTC.

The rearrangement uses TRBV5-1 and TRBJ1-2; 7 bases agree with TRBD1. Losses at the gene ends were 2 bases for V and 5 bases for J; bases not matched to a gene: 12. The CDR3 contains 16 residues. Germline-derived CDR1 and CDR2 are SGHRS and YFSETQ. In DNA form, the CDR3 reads TGCGCCAGCAGCTTCACCCCAGACAGGGAGAGTTATGGCTACACCTTC. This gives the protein CASSFTPDRESYGYTF.

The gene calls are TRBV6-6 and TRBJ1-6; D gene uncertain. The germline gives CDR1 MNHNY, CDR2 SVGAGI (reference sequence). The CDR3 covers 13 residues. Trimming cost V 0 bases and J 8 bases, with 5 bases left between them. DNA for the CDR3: TGTGCCAGCAGTTACTCGCGGGATTCACCCCTCCACTTT. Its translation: CASSYSRDSPLHF.

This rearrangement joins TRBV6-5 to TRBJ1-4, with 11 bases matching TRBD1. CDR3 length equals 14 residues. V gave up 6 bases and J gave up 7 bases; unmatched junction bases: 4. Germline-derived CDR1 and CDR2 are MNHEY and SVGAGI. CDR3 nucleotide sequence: TGTGCCAGCAGGGGGACAGGGGGACGTGAAAAACTGTTTTTT. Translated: CASRGTGGREKLFF.

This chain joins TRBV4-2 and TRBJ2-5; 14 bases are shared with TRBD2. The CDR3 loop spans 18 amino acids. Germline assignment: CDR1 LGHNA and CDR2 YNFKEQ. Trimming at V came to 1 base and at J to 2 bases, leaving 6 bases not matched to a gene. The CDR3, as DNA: TGTGCCAGCAGCCAAGCGCCCTGGACTAGCGGGGGGCAAGAGACCCAGTACTTC. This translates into CASSQAPWTSGGQETQYF.

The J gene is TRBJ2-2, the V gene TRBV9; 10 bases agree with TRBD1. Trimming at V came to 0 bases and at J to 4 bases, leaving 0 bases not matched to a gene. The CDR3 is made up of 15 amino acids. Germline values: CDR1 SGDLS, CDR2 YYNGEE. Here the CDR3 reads CASSVGQGATGELFF. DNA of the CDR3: TGTGCCAGCAGCGTAGGACAGGGGGCCACCGGGGAGCTGTTTTTT. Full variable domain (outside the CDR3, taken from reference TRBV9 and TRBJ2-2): DSGVTQTPKHLITATGQRVTLRCSPRSGDLSVYWYQQSLDQGLQFLIQYYNGEERAKGNILERFSAQQFPDLHSELNLSSLELGDSALYFCASSVGQGATGELFFGEGSRLTVL.

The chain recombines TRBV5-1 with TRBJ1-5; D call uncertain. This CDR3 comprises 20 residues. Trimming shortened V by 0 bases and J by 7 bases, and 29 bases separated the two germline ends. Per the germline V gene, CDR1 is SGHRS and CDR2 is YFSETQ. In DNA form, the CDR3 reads TGCGCCAGCAGCTTGGCCGGTCAATTTCACGGCGAACAAAGAACACAGCCCCAGCATTTT. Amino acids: CASSLAGQFHGEQRTQPQHF.

The CDR3 loop reads CASSSGGREAFF. In DNA, the CDR3 is TGTGCCAGCAGCTCCGGGGGTCGTGAAGCTTTCTTT. This rearrangement joins TRBV7-9 to TRBJ1-1; D is perhaps TRBD1 (5 bases). The V gene's germline CDR1 is SEHNR and CDR2 FQNEAQ (reference sequence). This CDR3 is 12 amino acids long. V was clipped by 4 bases and J by 7 bases, with 10 bases between them.

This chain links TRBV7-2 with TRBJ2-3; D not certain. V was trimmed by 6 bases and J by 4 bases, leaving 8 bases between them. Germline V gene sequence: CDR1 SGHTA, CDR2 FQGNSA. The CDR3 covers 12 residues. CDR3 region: CASSWKSDTQYF. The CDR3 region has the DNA TGTGCCAGCAGTTGGAAGTCAGATACGCAGTATTTT.

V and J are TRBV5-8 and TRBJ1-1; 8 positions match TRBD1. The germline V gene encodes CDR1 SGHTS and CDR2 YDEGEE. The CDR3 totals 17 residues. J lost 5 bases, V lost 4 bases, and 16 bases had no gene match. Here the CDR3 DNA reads TGTGCCAGCAGCCCCGGACAGGGCCATCTTCCGGGAACTGAAGCTTTCTTT. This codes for CASSPGQGHLPGTEAFF.

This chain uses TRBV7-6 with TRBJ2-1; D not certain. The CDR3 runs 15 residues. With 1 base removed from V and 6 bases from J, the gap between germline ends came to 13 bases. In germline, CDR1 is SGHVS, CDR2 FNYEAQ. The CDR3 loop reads CASSLVLGVSNEQFF. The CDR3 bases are TGTGCCAGCAGCTTAGTACTTGGGGTGTCCAATGAGCAGTTCTTC.